The present T cell receptor (beta chain) was sequenced within a study of T cell responses to AZD1222 COVID-19 vaccine. Study-level points and caveats: Variant regions that are unmutated are reportedly the target of nearly half of spike-specific TCRs. Donors in the cohort were predominantly white British and more often female, and clonal diversity was possibly underestimated. Among those given AZD1222, only 6 or 7 were seropositive at baseline.

Some clones are missing from TCRdb's copy, which holds only in-frame ones; the method was immunoSEQ multiplex PCR. The sample shows some 170,000 clones, approximately 95% of them seen only once. As regards this clone: The antigen is not known.

Germline loops: CDR1 SGHAT, CDR2 FQNNGV. Trimming removed 0 bases at V and 4 bases at J, with 5 bases between. This CDR3 region has 13 residues. This TCR was recovered from an adult who received the MenACWY meningococcal vaccine as a control. The chain is built from TRBV11-2 and TRBJ2-3; D is unresolved. Sequencing was performed on peripheral blood, taken 28 days after the second dose of the MenACWY control vaccine. CDR3 in amino acids: CASSLERADTQYF. In DNA form, the CDR3 reads TGTGCCAGCAGCTTAGAGCGAGCAGATACGCAGTATTTT. Full variable domain (remainder filled in from reference TRBV11-2 and TRBJ2-3): EAGVAQSPRYKIIEKRQSVAFWCNPISGHATLYWYQQILGQGPKLLIQFQNNGVVDDSQLPKDRFSAERLKGVDSTLKIQPAKLEDSAVYLCASSLERADTQYFGPGTRLTVL.